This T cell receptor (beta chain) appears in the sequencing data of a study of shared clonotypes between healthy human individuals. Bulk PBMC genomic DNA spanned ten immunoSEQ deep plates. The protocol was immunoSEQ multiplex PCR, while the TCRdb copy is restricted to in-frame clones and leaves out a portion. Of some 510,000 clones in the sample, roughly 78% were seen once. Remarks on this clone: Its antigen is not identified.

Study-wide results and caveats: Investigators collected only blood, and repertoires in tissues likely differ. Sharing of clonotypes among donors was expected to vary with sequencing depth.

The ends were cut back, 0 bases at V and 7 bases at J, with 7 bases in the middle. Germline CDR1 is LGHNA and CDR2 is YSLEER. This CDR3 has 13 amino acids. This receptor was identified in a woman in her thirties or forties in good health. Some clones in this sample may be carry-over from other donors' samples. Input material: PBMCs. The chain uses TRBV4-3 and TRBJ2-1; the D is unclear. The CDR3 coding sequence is TGCGCCAGCAGCCAAGAGTTGGCGAATGAGCAGTTCTTC. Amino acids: CASSQELANEQFF.